The 11 T cell receptor beta chains reported below all come from one sample, sequenced in a study of shared clonotypes between healthy human individuals. The table came from immunoSEQ multiplex PCR; TCRdb's copy has only in-frame clones and leaves some out. The sample holds some 1,600,000 clones, 95% to 99% seen once. The sequencing input was naive CD4+ T cells sorted from blood. The subset is: CD45RA+ positively selected. These receptors came from a man aged 25 to 45 in good health.

This clone was recorded only once. This rearrangement joins TRBV5-1 to TRBJ1-4; TRBD1 matches at 7 bases. The germline V gene has CDR1 SGHRS and CDR2 YFSETQ. V lost 4 bases, J lost 8 bases, and 14 bases stayed unmatched. The CDR3 totals 16 residues. The CDR3, as DNA: TGCGCCAGCAGCAGCCACGGACAGGCCTCGGGGGAAAAACTGTTTTTT. It encodes CASSSHGQASGEKLFF.

CDR3 sequence (DNA): TGTGCCAGCAGTCCCTTTCAACTAACTAATGAAAAACTGTTTTTT. Its translation: CASSPFQLTNEKLFF. The chain combines TRBV6-1 with TRBJ1-4; D remains unclear. The CDR3 sequence is 15 residues long. Germline V gene sequence: CDR1 MNHNS, CDR2 SASEGT. Deletions cut 5 bases from V and 1 base from J, with 11 bases between.

As for this clone: Other DNA sequences in this sample translate to the same CDR3. This chain uses TRBV28 with TRBJ2-7; TRBD2 might be the D (6 bases). The V end was cut by 1 base, the J end by 3 bases, with 7 bases between. CDR1 is MDHEN, CDR2 SYDVKM, per germline. This CDR3 comprises 13 residues. Here the CDR3 DNA reads TGTGCCAGCAGTTTATCGGGACTCTACGAGCAGTACTTC. Translated: CASSLSGLYEQYF.

The rearrangement joins TRBV20-1 to TRBJ2-7; D is perhaps TRBD2 (5 bases). Germline CDR1 reads DFQATT; CDR2 reads SNEGSKA (reference sequence). CDR3 length: 11 amino acids. V was shortened by 6 bases and J by 3 bases, with 9 bases between the two germline ends. CDR3 region: CSALRDYEQYF. For the CDR3, the DNA is TGCAGTGCCCTCCGGGACTACGAGCAGTACTTC.

In this sample, this clone turned up once. The rearrangement links TRBV7-8 to TRBJ1-2; no reliable D call. Between the trimmed V and J ends, which lost 1 base and 4 bases, there was a span of 16 bases. Germline V lookup: CDR1 SGHVS, CDR2 FQNEAQ. The CDR3 is 16 residues long. The CDR3: CASSLENSPGFYGYTF. CDR3 DNA: TGTGCCAGCAGCTTAGAGAATTCGCCAGGATTCTATGGCTACACCTTC.

V is TRBV5-4 and J is TRBJ1-2; D might be TRBD1 (5 bases). CDR1 and CDR2 (germline): SGHNT, YYREEE (reference sequence). V was clipped by 4 bases and J by 3 bases, with 16 bases between them. The CDR3 contains 15 residues. As DNA, the CDR3 is TGTGCCAGCAGCCCCCCGGAGGGGCTCGACTATGGCTACACCTTC. Translating it yields CASSPPEGLDYGYTF.

This sequence joins TRBV19 and TRBJ2-5; 12 bases agree with TRBD2. With 4 bases clipped from V and 2 bases from J, the junction kept 8 bases outside the gene matches. This CDR3 has 17 amino acids. Germline lookup yields CDR1 LNHDA and CDR2 SQIVND (reference sequence). The CDR3 is CASSKRLAGAGQETQYF. CDR3 nucleotide sequence: TGTGCCAGTAGTAAAAGACTAGCGGGAGCGGGGCAAGAGACCCAGTACTTC.

This chain uses TRBV5-1 with TRBJ1-1; TRBD1 matches at 7 bases. After removal of 2 bases from V and 5 bases from J, the junction contained 6 bases not matched to a gene. Germline CDR1 is SGHRS and CDR2 is YFSETQ. This CDR3 contains 14 residues. The CDR3 DNA reads as TGCGCCAGCAGCTTCGGGACAGCCCCGACTGAAGCTTTCTTT. It codes for CASSFGTAPTEAFF.

The chain couples TRBV18 to TRBJ2-1; 10 nucleotides line up with TRBD2. V lost 4 bases, J lost 7 bases, and 7 bases stayed unmatched. The CDR3 loop spans 15 amino acids. CDR1 KGHSH and CDR2 LQKENI come from the germline V gene. CDR3 nucleotide sequence: TGTGCCAGCTCACGTGAGACTAGCGGGTTAAATGAGCAGTTCTTC. It is translated as CASSRETSGLNEQFF.

The chain's CDR3 is CASSIVRGEETQYF. The CDR3 DNA follows: TGCGCCAGCAGCATAGTCAGGGGGGAAGAGACCCAGTACTTC. The chain joins TRBV5-1 to TRBJ2-5, with a tentative D call TRBD1 (7 bases). V lost 4 bases to trimming and J lost 3 bases, with 13 bases between them. The CDR3 runs to 14 residues. Germline V gives CDR1 SGHRS, CDR2 YFSETQ.

The chain uses TRBV6-5 and TRBJ1-1, with TRBD1 as a possible D gene (5 bases). Looked up from germline, CDR1 is MNHEY and CDR2 is SVGAGI. The ends were cut back, 2 bases at V and 6 bases at J, with 10 bases in the middle. This CDR3 comprises 13 residues. The CDR3 coding sequence is TGTGCCAGCAGTTACCTAGGGGTCCCTGAAGCTTTCTTT. Amino acids: CASSYLGVPEAFF.